This TCR beta chain was captured by sequencing in a study of shared clonotypes between healthy human individuals. Study findings and constraints: Clonotypes which were not shared had lower generation probabilities than clonotypes that all four donors shared. What naive subsets generally showed was a larger estimated richness than memory subsets showed.

Assay execution proceeded at the deep level. Sorted-subset replicate PCR reactions contained approximately 190 ng DNA, corresponding to tens of thousands of T cell genomes. Clones were read by immunoSEQ multiplex PCR, and TCRdb kept only the in-frame ones, dropping some. The table includes a few million clones, 93% detected once. Positive CCR7 selection of CD45RO-negative cells yielded the naive CD8 cells, and terminally differentiated effector memory CD45RA+ cells were excluded. In the case of this clone: Its target is not known. This same CDR3 is encoded by further DNA sequences in the sample.

The CDR3 contains 14 residues. Looked up from germline, CDR1 is LGHNA and CDR2 is YSLEER. Trimming cost V 0 bases and J 3 bases, with 5 bases left between them. Source material: naive CD8+ T cells from PBMCs. The chain links TRBV4-3 to TRBJ2-2; no reliable D call. This clonotype was sampled from a man aged 18 to 30 in good health. Some clones in this sample may be carry-over from other donors' samples. CDR3 DNA: TGCGCCAGCAGCCAAGACAGTGACACCGGGGAGCTGTTTTTT. It specifies CASSQDSDTGELFF.